This entry concerns a single T cell receptor (beta chain). What it binds is not known. Unsorted bulk tissue, about 17-34 mg of it, served as the source for co-extraction of RNA and DNA. Subjects presented with primary liver carcinoma managed by surgical resection. The data stem from a study of tumor-infiltrating lymphocytes in primary liver carcinoma. Study-wide context: Staged T1-T3 N0M0, the tumors had sizes that ranged from about 4 to 10 cm across. Study results and caveats: Tumor region pairs showed greater overlap than either tumor-adjacent or tumor-blood pairs did.

This CDR3 region has 13 residues. Trimming removed 8 bases from V and 4 bases from J, with 12 bases in between. Per germline, CDR1 MDHEN and CDR2 SYDVKM. With roughly 540 ng total RNA as template and a constant-region primer, TCR beta cDNA was made. Each TCR beta library was derived from three nested multiplex PCR rounds that employed slightly modified ARM-PCR. Each of the first two PCR rounds ran roughly 9 cycles with TRBV1-TRBV30 forward and C-beta reverse primers. TCRdb itself ran the multiplex PCR reads through MiXCR, one entry per CDR3 protein. The repertoire holds roughly 24,000 distinct CDR3 sequences, approximately 80% seen once, with about 31% in the top ten.

This TCR was sampled from a woman in her twenties or thirties with primary liver carcinoma and hepatitis B virus infection. The chain has TRBV28 and TRBJ2-1, with no clear D. The sequenced sample was liver tumor tissue from sampling region 5. Subset in this sample: tumor region T5, tumor centre. Here the CDR3 DNA reads TGTGCCAGCCAATACGGGTTTTACAATGAGCAGTTCTTC. As protein: CASQYGFYNEQFF.